This T cell receptor beta chain derives from a study of control samples from healthy donors and cancer patients (dated by TCRdb to about 2020). Comment on this clone: Which antigen it targets is not known. No base-level quality is on record; no much larger clone is a single base apart.

Libraries came from the immunoSEQ multiplex PCR assay. TCRdb re-hosts the immuneACCESS table, in-frame sequences only. Its copies lack some clones; in the studies checked, an unresolved V gene accounts for under half of them, and the cause for the rest is not known. The sample table lists about 75,000 clones, about 93% of them with a count of one. More than 5.5% of the sample rests with the top ten. The CDR3 starts with the cysteine, ends with the phenylalanine, and has 15 residues. The entry retains the CDR3 DNA only, 45 bases that are in frame from base 1. V and J are trimmed by 3 bases and 6 bases, and the gene matches miss 7 bases of the junction. Based on the germline V gene, the CDR1 and CDR2 sequences are MNHEY and SVGAGI.

The receptor comes from a woman in her forties in good health. The specimen was blood. This sequence uses TRBV6-5 and TRBJ2-2, with 7 bases in between that match TRBD2. The DNA is TGTGCCAGCAGTTATTTAAGCGGGAATGCCGGGGAGCTGTTTTTT. The encoded protein is CASSYLSGNAGELFF.